The subject of this entry is one T cell receptor (beta chain). The CDR3 is made up of 14 amino acids. The germline CDR1 and CDR2 sequences are LNHDA and SQIVND (reference sequence). Trimming removed 5 bases from V and 5 bases from J; junction bases left unmatched: 6. This sample was taken from a study of cytotoxic CD8 clonotypes in ibrutinib-treated CLL. Turning to the study itself: Median treatment time before response sampling was eleven to twelve months, range 6 to 36.

Assay used: immunoSEQ multiplex PCR; TCRdb lists only in-frame clones, some missing. The sample holds some 29,000 clones, 62% seen once. The source is a human donor with chronic lymphocytic leukemia. The rearrangement uses TRBV19 and TRBJ1-5; 7 bases are a match to TRBD1. The source was PBMCs, collected before ibrutinib treatment. The CDR3 loop reads CASSGPGGHQPQHF. The DNA of the CDR3 is TGTGCCAGTAGTGGCCCAGGGGGGCATCAGCCCCAGCATTTT.